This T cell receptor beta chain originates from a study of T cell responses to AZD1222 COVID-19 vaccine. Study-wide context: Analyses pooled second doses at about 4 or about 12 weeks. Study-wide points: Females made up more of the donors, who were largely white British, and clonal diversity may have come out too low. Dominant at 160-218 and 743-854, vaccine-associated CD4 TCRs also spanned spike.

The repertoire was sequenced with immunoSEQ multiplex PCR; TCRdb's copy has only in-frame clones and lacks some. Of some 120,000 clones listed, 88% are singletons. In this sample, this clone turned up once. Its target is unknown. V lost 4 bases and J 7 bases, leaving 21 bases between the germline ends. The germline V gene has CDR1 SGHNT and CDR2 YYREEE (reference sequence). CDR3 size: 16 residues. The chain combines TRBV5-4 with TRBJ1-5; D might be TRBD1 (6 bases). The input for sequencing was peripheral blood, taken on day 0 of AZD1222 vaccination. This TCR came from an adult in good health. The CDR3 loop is CASSVVQTGFTQPQHF. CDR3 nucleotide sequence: TGTGCCAGCAGCGTTGTCCAAACAGGGTTTACCCAGCCCCAGCATTTT.